This is a list of T cell receptor beta chains from one sample in a study of T cells in localized non-small cell lung cancer. The table came from immunoSEQ multiplex PCR; TCRdb's copy has only in-frame clones and leaves some out. This repertoire shows 70,000 to 75,000 clones, 70% to 85% found once; its top ten account for 1.3%. Sequenced material: peripheral blood, taken before any cancer treatment. Every receptor here comes from an older female donor with stage I lung adenocarcinoma. CDR3s include the opening cysteine and the closing phenylalanine or tryptophan. D genes are given only for firm matches. Only part of the rows carry a size: once, few, many, or a class if the clone is expanded.

v_call	clone_size	j_call	cdr3_length	d_call	cdr3_aa	cdr3_nt
TRBV13	.	TRBJ2-5	18	TRBD2	CASSFRTSGTPAGETQYF	TGTGCCAGCAGCTTCCGGACTAGCGGGACCCCGGCGGGGGAGACCCAGTACTTC
TRBV5-4	few	TRBJ1-2	12	.	CASSGGPYGYTF	TGTGCCAGCAGTGGAGGGCCCTATGGCTACACCTTC
TRBV5-1	.	TRBJ2-1	16	.	CASSLVAAGSYNEQFF	TGCGCCAGCAGCTTGGTGGCAGCGGGCTCCTACAATGAGCAGTTCTTC
TRBV6-5	.	TRBJ2-7	15	TRBD2	CASSYLAGGVYEQYF	TGTGCCAGCAGTTACTTAGCGGGGGGTGTGTACGAGCAGTACTTC
TRBV7-9	.	TRBJ1-2	16	.	CASSLVVGGGNYGYTF	TGTGCCAGCAGCTTAGTGGTAGGCGGGGGCAACTATGGCTACACCTTC
TRBV29-1	.	TRBJ2-1	12	.	CSVTTSGDEQFF	TGCAGCGTCACCACCTCCGGCGATGAGCAGTTCTTC
TRBV6-5	few	TRBJ1-1	14	.	CASRTRNRVDEAFF	TGTGCCAGCAGGACTCGGAACAGGGTGGATGAAGCTTTCTTT
TRBV19	.	TRBJ1-3	17	.	CASSMRRSTTSGNTIYF	TGTGCCAGTAGTATGAGAAGATCCACCACCTCTGGAAACACCATATATTTT
TRBV5-8	.	TRBJ2-6	15	.	CASNIRKSGANVLTF	TGTGCCAGCAACATCCGGAAGTCTGGGGCCAACGTCCTGACTTTC
TRBV9	.	TRBJ1-6	16	.	CASSVAPSRGDSPLHF	TGTGCCAGCAGCGTAGCTCCCTCTCGAGGGGATTCACCCCTCCACTTT
TRBV19	few	TRBJ1-5	15	.	CASSGGANSNQPQHF	TGTGCCAGTAGTGGGGGGGCAAATAGCAATCAGCCCCAGCATTTT
TRBV6-6	.	TRBJ2-5	11	.	CASWGVGTQYF	TGTGCCAGCTGGGGGGTGGGGACCCAGTACTTC
TRBV9	.	TRBJ1-3	18	.	CASSVEVAPGVTGNTIYF	TGTGCCAGCAGCGTAGAAGTGGCCCCGGGGGTCACTGGAAACACCATATATTTT
TRBV5-5	.	TRBJ2-2	16	.	CASSLEGGPVTGELFF	TGTGCCAGCAGCTTGGAGGGGGGGCCGGTCACCGGGGAGCTGTTTTTT